Listed here are 26 T cell receptor beta chains from one sample, sequenced in a study of T cell responses to AZD1222 COVID-19 vaccine. Clones were sequenced by immunoSEQ multiplex PCR, and TCRdb holds only the in-frame ones, with some missing. The sample has some 120,000 clones, about 90% seen once. The input for sequencing was peripheral blood, taken on day 0 of AZD1222 vaccination. All receptors come from an adult in good health.

The rearrangement links TRBV5-1 to TRBJ2-1, with D possibly being TRBD2 (6 bases). The CDR3 extends over 15 amino acids. Germline V lookup: CDR1 SGHRS, CDR2 YFSETQ. V shed 9 bases and J shed 4 bases, with 20 bases lying between them. As DNA, the CDR3 is TGCGCCACCCGAGTCACGGGAGTTAGGTACAATGAGCAGTTCTTC. It yields the protein CATRVTGVRYNEQFF.

The rearrangement links TRBV6-5 to TRBJ1-1; D possibly corresponds to TRBD1 (6 bases). CDR1 and CDR2 from the germline V gene are MNHEY and SVGAGI. CDR3 length: 13 residues. V was clipped by 7 bases and J by 5 bases, with 14 bases between them. Written as DNA, the CDR3 is TGTGCCAGCAAGTTTGGAGGGGGAACTGAAGCTTTCTTT. Translated, it gives CASKFGGGTEAFF.

V and J are TRBV27 and TRBJ1-2, with 9 nucleotides matching TRBD1. The CDR3 loop spans 14 amino acids. Germline loops: CDR1 MNHEY, CDR2 SMNVEV (reference sequence). J was trimmed by 5 bases and V by 6 bases; bases with no gene match: 7. CDR3 sequence (DNA): TGTGCCAGCAGACCCCCCGGGACAGGGTATGGCTACACCTTC. It yields the protein CASRPPGTGYGYTF.

The chain is built from TRBV28 and TRBJ1-1; D gene ambiguous. Germline V gene data show CDR1 as MDHEN and CDR2 as SYDVKM. This CDR3 has 15 amino acids. V lost 7 bases and J lost 2, with 17 bases in between. This CDR3 is CASTRRLAPNTEAFF. CDR3 DNA sequence: TGTGCCAGCACGCGCAGGTTGGCGCCCAACACTGAAGCTTTCTTT.

This chain links TRBV3-1 (or the pseudogene TRBV3-2) with TRBJ2-7; no clear D. From germline, CDR1 is LGHDT and CDR2 YNNKEL (reference sequence). The V end was cut by 3 bases, the J end by 7 bases, with 13 bases between. The CDR3 has 13 residues. The CDR3 DNA reads TGTGCCAGCAGCCACACAGTCGTCGGGGAGCAGTACTTC. As protein: CASSHTVVGEQYF.

The rearrangement uses TRBV6-1 and TRBJ2-7; D not resolved. Per germline, CDR1 MNHNS and CDR2 SASEGT. The CDR3 sequence is 13 residues long. V was pared by 0 bases and J by 4 bases, with 7 bases between. The CDR3 coding sequence is TGTGCCAGCAGTGAAGCAGGCCCTTACGAGCAGTACTTC. Protein sequence: CASSEAGPYEQYF.

The chain has TRBV18 and TRBJ1-5; D is perhaps TRBD1 (5 bases). CDR1 KGHSH and CDR2 LQKENI come from the germline V gene. The CDR3 has 13 residues. V was clipped by 3 bases and J by 7 bases, with 10 bases between them. Here the CDR3 DNA reads TGTGCCAGCTCACCTCAGGGTATGCAGCCCCAGCATTTT. This gives the protein CASSPQGMQPQHF.

V gene TRBV30 combines with J gene TRBJ2-7; 7 nucleotides match TRBD2. Germline V lookup: CDR1 GTSNPN, CDR2 SVGIG (reference sequence). The CDR3 is 15 amino acids. J lost 4 bases, V lost 3 bases, and 12 bases had no gene match. CDR3 protein: CAWRGGTVPGYEQYF. In nucleotides, the CDR3 is TGTGCCTGGAGGGGGGGGACCGTACCGGGGTACGAGCAGTACTTC.

This rearrangement joins TRBV9 to TRBJ2-1; 10 bases agree with TRBD2. Germline V lookup: CDR1 SGDLS, CDR2 YYNGEE. V lost 3 bases, J lost 2 bases, and 5 bases stayed unmatched. The CDR3 consists of 16 residues. CDR3 nucleotides: TGTGCCAGCAGCGCAGAGGGACTAGCGACCTACAATGAGCAGTTCTTC. It translates to CASSAEGLATYNEQFF.

The chain is built from TRBV7-3 and TRBJ1-2; D might be TRBD1 (5 bases). This CDR3 is 16 amino acids long. Trimming pared 0 bases from V and 6 bases from J, leaving 17 bases between. Germline assignment: CDR1 SGHTA and CDR2 FQGTGA. CDR3 loop: CASSLTGGFYGDGYTF. CDR3 in DNA: TGTGCCAGCAGCTTAACGGGGGGTTTCTATGGTGATGGCTACACCTTC.

The rearrangement uses TRBV6-1 and TRBJ2-7, with D uncertain. The V gene's germline CDR1 is MNHNS and CDR2 SASEGT. The V end lost 2 bases, the J end lost 1 base, and 15 bases lay between the germline ends. This CDR3 contains 16 residues. CDR3 protein: CASSEIYEVPSYEQYF. CDR3 nucleotide sequence: TGTGCCAGCAGTGAAATCTATGAGGTACCATCCTACGAGCAGTACTTC.

The gene calls are TRBV6-6 and TRBJ1-2; no clear D. The CDR3 loop spans 14 amino acids. V was clipped by 8 bases and J by 1 base, with 14 bases between them. Germline-derived CDR1 and CDR2 are MNHNY and SVGAGI (reference sequence). The DNA of the CDR3 is TGTGCCAGCGCCCTCCCACAGATTAACTATGGCTACACCTTC. Its protein product is CASALPQINYGYTF.

The V gene is TRBV2, the J gene TRBJ2-1; 7 bases are shared with TRBD1. This CDR3 is built from 13 residues. V gave up 4 bases and J gave up 5 bases; unmatched junction bases: 2. CDR1 and CDR2 from the germline V gene are SNHLY and FYNNEI. The CDR3 nucleotides read TGTGCCAGCAGTGCGGGACAGAACAATGAGCAGTTCTTC. Translated: CASSAGQNNEQFF.

The gene calls are TRBV2 and TRBJ1-5; 8 bases line up with TRBD1. With 6 bases clipped from V and 7 bases from J, the junction kept 14 bases outside the gene matches. The germline V gene has CDR1 SNHLY and CDR2 FYNNEI. The CDR3 has 16 residues. The CDR3: CASSAYSGQGWQPQHF. The CDR3, as DNA: TGTGCCAGCAGCGCATACTCCGGACAGGGTTGGCAGCCCCAGCATTTT.

The chain couples TRBV6-5 to TRBJ2-3, with 11 positions matching TRBD2. The CDR3 extends over 15 amino acids. CDR1 and CDR2 from the germline V gene are MNHEY and SVGAGI. Trimming cost V 6 bases and J 2 bases; bases outside gene matches: 4. CDR3 protein: CASSQGLAVTDTQYF. The CDR3 DNA is TGTGCCAGCAGCCAGGGACTAGCGGTCACAGATACGCAGTATTTT.

The chain recombines TRBV30 with TRBJ1-2, with TRBD1 matching 8 bases. This CDR3 comprises 11 residues. Trimming removed 8 bases from V and 8 bases from J; junction bases left unmatched: 7. CDR1 and CDR2 from the germline V gene are GTSNPN and SVGIG (reference sequence). The CDR3 region has the DNA TGTGCCAGACAGGGGCCAGAGGGCTACACCTTC. Amino acid sequence: CARQGPEGYTF.

This clone was observed a few times. V usage is TRBV7-9 and J usage is TRBJ2-7; D is unresolved. Between the trimmed V and J ends, which lost 5 bases and 2 bases, there was a span of 4 bases. Germline CDR1 reads SEHNR; CDR2 reads FQNEAQ (reference sequence). The CDR3 extends over 11 amino acids. The CDR3 nucleotides read TGTGCCAGCAGCAAAACCTACGAGCAGTACTTC. Translation: CASSKTYEQYF.

The rearrangement joins TRBV27 to TRBJ1-2; D not certain. Per germline, CDR1 MNHEY and CDR2 SMNVEV (reference sequence). V was shortened by 6 bases and J by 8 bases, with 16 bases between the two germline ends. CDR3 length: 13 residues. As DNA, the CDR3 is TGTGCCAGCAGCCCACTTGCCGGGGTAGGCTACACCTTC. It yields the protein CASSPLAGVGYTF.

The V and J genes are TRBV5-5 and TRBJ1-1; D unclear. The germline V gene has CDR1 SGHKS and CDR2 YYEKEE (reference sequence). This CDR3 region has 13 residues. V was cut by 4 bases and J by 6 bases, with 13 bases left in between. CDR3 nucleotide sequence: TGTGCCAGCAGCCGAGATGCGTGGGCTGAAGCTTTCTTT. As protein: CASSRDAWAEAFF.

This sequence joins TRBV9 and TRBJ2-7; D might be TRBD1 or TRBD2, each matching 6 bases. Germline V lookup: CDR1 SGDLS, CDR2 YYNGEE. V was cut by 1 base and J by 0 bases, with 8 bases left in between. The length of the CDR3 is 14 residues. CDR3 sequence: CASSVRGVSYEQYF. Written as DNA, the CDR3 is TGTGCCAGCAGCGTAAGGGGGGTCTCCTACGAGCAGTACTTC.

The rearrangement joins TRBV5-1 to TRBJ2-7; 8 positions match TRBD1. The V gene end was trimmed by 4 bases and the J gene end by 2 bases; junction bases not matched to a gene: 5. CDR3 length: 14 amino acids. Germline lookup yields CDR1 SGHRS and CDR2 YFSETQ. Written as DNA, the CDR3 is TGCGCCAGCAGCAGGGGACAGGTCCCCTACGAGCAGTACTTC. Protein sequence: CASSRGQVPYEQYF.

The V call is TRBV11-2, the J call TRBJ1-4; D unresolved. CDR3 length: 14 residues. Per germline, CDR1 SGHAT and CDR2 FQNNGV. Trimming removed 5 bases from V and 0 bases from J, with 7 bases in between. CDR3 in amino acids: CASSTSPTNEKLFF. CDR3 sequence (DNA): TGTGCCAGCAGCACGAGCCCAACTAATGAAAAACTGTTTTTT.

V gene TRBV7-8 combines with J gene TRBJ1-1; D remains unclear. V dropped 4 bases and J dropped 1 base, with 16 bases sitting between them. The CDR3 is made up of 16 amino acids. Germline CDR1 is SGHVS and CDR2 is FQNEAQ. In DNA form, the CDR3 reads TGTGCCAGCAGCTCTCTTTTCGTGGGCTCGAACACTGAAGCTTTCTTT. Protein product: CASSSLFVGSNTEAFF.

This chain uses TRBV12-3 or TRBV12-4 with TRBJ1-5; no firm D call. The CDR3 is made up of 12 amino acids. V was pared by 9 bases and J by 1 base, with 7 bases between. The CDR3 sequence is CASGVSNQPQHF. Here the CDR3 DNA reads TGTGCCAGTGGGGTAAGCAATCAGCCCCAGCATTTT.

J is TRBJ1-1 and V is TRBV5-8; D gene unclear. Germline values: CDR1 SGHTS, CDR2 YDEGEE. This CDR3 has 14 residues. The V and J ends lost 3 bases and 0 bases respectively, with 9 bases between them. The CDR3 DNA reads as TGTGCCAGCAGCTCTCGGAACATGAACACTGAAGCTTTCTTT. It is translated as CASSSRNMNTEAFF.

The gene calls are TRBV19 and TRBJ2-7, with 7 positions matching TRBD1. Per the germline V gene, CDR1 is LNHDA and CDR2 is SQIVND (reference sequence). This CDR3 contains 13 residues. V gave up 7 bases and J gave up 6 bases; unmatched junction bases: 9. The CDR3 protein is CASNSQGNLEQYF. CDR3 DNA sequence: TGTGCCAGTAACTCACAGGGGAACCTCGAGCAGTACTTC.